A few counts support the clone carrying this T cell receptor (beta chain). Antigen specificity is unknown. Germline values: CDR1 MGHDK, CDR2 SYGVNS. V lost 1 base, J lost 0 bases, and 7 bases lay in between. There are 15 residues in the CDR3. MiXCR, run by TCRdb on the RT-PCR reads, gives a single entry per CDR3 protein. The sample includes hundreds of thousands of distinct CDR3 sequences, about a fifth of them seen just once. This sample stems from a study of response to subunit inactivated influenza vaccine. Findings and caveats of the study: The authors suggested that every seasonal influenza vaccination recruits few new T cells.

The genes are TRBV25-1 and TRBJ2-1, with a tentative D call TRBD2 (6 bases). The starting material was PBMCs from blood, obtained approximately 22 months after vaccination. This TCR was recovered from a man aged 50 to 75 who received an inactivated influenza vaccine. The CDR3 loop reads CASSEFGSSYNEQFF. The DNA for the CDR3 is TGTGCCAGCAGTGAATTCGGGAGCTCCTACAATGAGCAGTTCTTC.